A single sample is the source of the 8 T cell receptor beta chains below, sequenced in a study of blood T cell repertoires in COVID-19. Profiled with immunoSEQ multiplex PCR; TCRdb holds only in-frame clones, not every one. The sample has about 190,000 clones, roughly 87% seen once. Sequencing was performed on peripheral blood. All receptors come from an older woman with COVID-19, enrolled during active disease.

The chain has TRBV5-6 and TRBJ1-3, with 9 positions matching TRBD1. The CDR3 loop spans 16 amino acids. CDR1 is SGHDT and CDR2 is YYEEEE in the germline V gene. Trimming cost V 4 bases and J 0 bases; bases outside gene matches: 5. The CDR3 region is CASSPGQGRSGNTIYF. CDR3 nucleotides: TGTGCCAGCAGCCCGGGACAGGGCCGCTCTGGAAACACCATATATTTT.

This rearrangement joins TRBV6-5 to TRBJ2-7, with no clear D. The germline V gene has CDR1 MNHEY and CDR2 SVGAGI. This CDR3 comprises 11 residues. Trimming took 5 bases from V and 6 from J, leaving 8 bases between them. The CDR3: CASSQVGEQYV. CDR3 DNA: TGTGCCAGCAGTCAGGTAGGCGAGCAGTACGTC.

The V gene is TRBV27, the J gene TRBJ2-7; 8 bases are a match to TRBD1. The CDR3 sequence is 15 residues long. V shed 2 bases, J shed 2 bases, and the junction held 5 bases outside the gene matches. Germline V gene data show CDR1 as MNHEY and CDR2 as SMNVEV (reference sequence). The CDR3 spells CASSLGGQGTYEQYF. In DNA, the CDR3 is TGTGCCAGCAGTTTAGGAGGACAGGGTACCTACGAGCAGTACTTC.

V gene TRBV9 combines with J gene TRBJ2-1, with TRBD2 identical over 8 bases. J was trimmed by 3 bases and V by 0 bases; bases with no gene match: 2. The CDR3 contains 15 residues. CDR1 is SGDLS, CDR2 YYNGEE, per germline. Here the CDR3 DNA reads TGTGCCAGCAGCGTAGGAAGCGGGAGCTACAATGAGCAGTTCTTC. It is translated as CASSVGSGSYNEQFF.

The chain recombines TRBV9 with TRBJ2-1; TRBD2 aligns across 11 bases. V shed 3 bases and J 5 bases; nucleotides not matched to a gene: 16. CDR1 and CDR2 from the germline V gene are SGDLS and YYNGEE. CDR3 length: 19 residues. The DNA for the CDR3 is TGTGCCAGCAGCGACCAGAAACTAGCGGGGGCCATTGACGACAATGAGCAGTTCTTC. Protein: CASSDQKLAGAIDDNEQFF.

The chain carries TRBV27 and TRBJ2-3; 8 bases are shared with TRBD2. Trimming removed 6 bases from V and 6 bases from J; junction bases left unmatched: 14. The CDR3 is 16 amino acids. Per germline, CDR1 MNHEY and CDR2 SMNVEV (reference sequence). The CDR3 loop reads CASRQGSRGGGDTQYF. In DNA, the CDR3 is TGTGCCAGCAGGCAGGGGTCCCGGGGGGGCGGGGATACGCAGTATTTT.

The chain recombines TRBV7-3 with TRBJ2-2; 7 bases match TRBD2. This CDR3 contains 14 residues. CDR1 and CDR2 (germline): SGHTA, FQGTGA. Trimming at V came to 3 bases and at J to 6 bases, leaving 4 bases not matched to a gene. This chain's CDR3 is CASSFSGSAGELFF. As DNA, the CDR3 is TGTGCCAGCAGCTTTAGCGGGTCGGCCGGGGAGCTGTTTTTT.

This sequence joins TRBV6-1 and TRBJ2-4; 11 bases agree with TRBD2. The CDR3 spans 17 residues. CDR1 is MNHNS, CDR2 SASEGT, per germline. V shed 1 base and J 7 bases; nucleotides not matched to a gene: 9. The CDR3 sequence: CASSEVAGGVMSNIQYF. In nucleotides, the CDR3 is TGTGCCAGCAGTGAAGTAGCGGGAGGGGTTATGAGCAACATTCAGTACTTC.